This is a list of T cell receptor beta chains from one sample in a study of identifying expanded T cells in peripheral blood. Only in-frame clones appear in the TCRdb table, and some are missing; sequencing was by immunoSEQ multiplex PCR. There are 100,000 or so clones in the sample; more than 85% occur only once, and about 15% lies in the top ten. The sample comprised blood. These receptors came from a person aged 18 to 69 in good health. Both conserved end residues are part of each CDR3. The order of the fields is CDR3 protein, CDR3 DNA, clone size, D gene, J gene, V gene, CDR3 length. The D gene is left open where the match is weak. Rows give clone size only sometimes, using once, few, many, or a class for an expanded clone.

CASSWVGDYEQYF,TGTGCCAGCAGTTGGGTCGGGGACTACGAGCAGTACTTC,few,.,TRBJ2-7,TRBV6-6,13
CASRTSGGYTDTQYF,TGTGCCAGCAGGACTAGCGGGGGATACACAGATACGCAGTATTTT,.,TRBD2,TRBJ2-3,TRBV7-2,15
CASSPMASGGDQETQYF,TGTGCCAGCTCACCAATGGCTAGCGGGGGGGACCAAGAGACCCAGTACTTC,.,TRBD2,TRBJ2-5,TRBV18,17
CASSPSRWQPQHF,TGCGCCAGCAGCCCTTCCCGGTGGCAGCCCCAGCATTTT,.,.,TRBJ1-5,TRBV4-3,13
CASSPRLSEGYTF,TGTGCCAGCAGTCCTCGCCTCTCCGAGGGCTACACCTTC,few,.,TRBJ1-2,TRBV7-9,13
CASSLAPTGGIYGYTF,TGTGCCAGCAGCTTGGCCCCGACAGGGGGGATCTATGGCTACACCTTC,.,TRBD1,TRBJ1-2,TRBV5-6,16
CASGEGLVYGYTF,TGCGCTTCAGGGGAAGGGCTGGTATATGGCTACACCTTC,.,.,TRBJ1-2,TRBV10-2,13
CASSQDLAGRNEQFF,TGCGCCAGCAGTCAAGATCTCGCAGGGAGGAATGAGCAGTTCTTC,.,.,TRBJ2-1,TRBV4-3,15
CASSQDRMTGQYTF,TGCGCCAGCAGCCAAGATCGGATGACAGGTCAATACACCTTC,few,.,TRBJ1-2,TRBV4-1,14
CASSLYFYEQYF,TGTGCCAGCAGTTTGTATTTCTACGAGCAGTACTTC,.,.,TRBJ2-7,TRBV28,12
CASSLSLGDEQFF,TGTGCCAGCAGCTTGTCCTTGGGGGATGAGCAGTTCTTC,.,.,TRBJ2-1,TRBV5-8,13
CASSLDPVEQYF,TGTGCCAGCAGCTTGGACCCTGTTGAGCAGTACTTC,.,.,TRBJ2-7,TRBV5-3,12
CASKATQTGTAQYF,TGTGCCAGTAAAGCGACCCAGACAGGGACGGCCCAGTACTTC,.,TRBD1,TRBJ2-5,TRBV19,14
CASSSSTTGTRGYTF,TGTGCCAGCAGTTCCTCTACGACAGGGACGCGAGGCTACACCTTC,.,TRBD1,TRBJ1-2,TRBV6-6,15
CAISERVTSTNEQFF,TGTGCCATCAGTGAGAGGGTTACTAGTACCAATGAGCAGTTCTTC,.,.,TRBJ2-1,TRBV10-3,15
CASSVRSDGNTIYF,TGTGCCAGCAGTGTTAGGTCAGACGGAAACACCATATATTTT,.,.,TRBJ1-3,TRBV2,14
CASSLADRDNSPLHF,TGTGCCAGCAGCTTGGCGGACAGGGACAATTCACCCCTCCACTTT,.,TRBD1,TRBJ1-6,TRBV5-6,15
CAWSVAGMKNSYEQYF,TGTGCCTGGAGTGTCGCCGGTATGAAAAATTCCTACGAGCAGTACTTC,.,.,TRBJ2-7,TRBV30,16
CASSPTGDSNQPQHF,TGTGCCAGCTCACCGACAGGGGATAGCAATCAGCCCCAGCATTTT,once,TRBD1,TRBJ1-5,TRBV18,15
CAIGFRGLNTEAFF,TGTGCCATCGGGTTCAGGGGGCTGAACACTGAAGCTTTCTTT,.,TRBD1,TRBJ1-1,TRBV10-3,14
CASSYRGRGYTF,TGTGCCAGCAGTTACAGGGGCCGCGGCTACACCTTC,.,.,TRBJ1-2,TRBV6-6,12
CASLTRLRNEQFF,TGTGCCAGTCTAACTAGGCTCCGCAATGAGCAGTTCTTC,.,.,TRBJ2-1,TRBV28,13
CASSSRQGVGTGELFF,TGTGCCAGCAGCTCCCGACAGGGGGTAGGCACCGGGGAGCTGTTTTTT,few,TRBD1,TRBJ2-2,TRBV7-6,16
CASTPSGAYNEQFF,TGTGCCAGCACCCCTTCAGGCGCCTACAATGAGCAGTTCTTC,.,.,TRBJ2-1,TRBV6-5,14
CASGPRDGYTF,TGTGCCAGCGGGCCTAGGGATGGCTACACCTTC,.,.,TRBJ1-2,TRBV19,11
CASSLGQGNQETQYF,TGCGCCAGCAGCTTGGGCCAGGGGAATCAAGAGACCCAGTACTTC,.,.,TRBJ2-5,TRBV5-1,15
CASSISSVNTEAFF,TGTGCCAGTAGTATAAGCTCCGTAAACACTGAAGCTTTCTTT,.,.,TRBJ1-1,TRBV19,14
CASSRGRETQYF,TGTGCCAGCAGTAGGGGGAGGGAGACCCAGTACTTC,.,.,TRBJ2-5,TRBV6-1,12
CASSIGQLLNTEAFF,TGTGCCAGCAGCATCGGACAGCTACTTAACACTGAAGCTTTCTTT,.,.,TRBJ1-1,TRBV7-8,15
CASSRGTGSEQYF,TGTGCCAGCAGCCGAGGGACAGGGAGCGAGCAGTACTTC,.,TRBD1,TRBJ2-7,TRBV11-3,13
CASSTRNSEQYF,TGTGCCAGTAGTACGAGGAACAGCGAGCAGTACTTC,.,.,TRBJ2-7,TRBV19,12
CASSLRDPGTQYF,TGTGCCAGCAGCCTCCGGGACCCAGGGACCCAGTACTTC,.,.,TRBJ2-5,TRBV2,13
CASSVVGGDWNEQFF,TGTGCCAGCAGTGTAGTGGGGGGGGATTGGAATGAGCAGTTCTTC,.,TRBD2,TRBJ2-1,TRBV2,15
CASSLGEGELFF,TGTGCCAGCAGCTTGGGGGAAGGGGAGCTGTTTTTT,.,.,TRBJ2-2,TRBV5-8,12
CASSYSVGDLYEQYF,TGTGCCAGCAGTTACTCCGTGGGGGATCTTTACGAGCAGTACTTC,.,.,TRBJ2-7,TRBV6-5,15
CASSPQGAVETQYF,TGTGCCAGCAGCCCCCAGGGGGCGGTGGAGACCCAGTACTTC,.,TRBD1,TRBJ2-5,TRBV5-4,14
CASLSDTKNTEAFF,TGTGCCAGCCTTTCGGACACCAAAAACACTGAAGCTTTCTTT,.,.,TRBJ1-1,TRBV7-6,14
CASSPDRGSQPQHF,TGTGCCAGCAGCCCGGACAGGGGGTCTCAGCCCCAGCATTTT,.,TRBD1,TRBJ1-5,TRBV5-4,14
CATSLAGRQYEQYF,TGTGCCACCAGCCTTGCCGGCCGGCAATACGAGCAGTACTTC,.,.,TRBJ2-7,TRBV15,14
CASSLVGDHGNTIYF,TGTGCCAGCAGCTTAGTGGGGGATCACGGAAACACCATATATTTT,.,.,TRBJ1-3,TRBV13,15
CASSSRTGVEEQYF,TGTGCCAGCAGTAGCCGGACAGGGGTGGAGGAGCAGTACTTC,once,TRBD1,TRBJ2-7,TRBV2,14
CASSLLAGGNTGELFF,TGCGCCAGCAGCTTGTTAGCGGGGGGGAACACCGGGGAGCTGTTTTTT,.,TRBD2,TRBJ2-2,TRBV5-1,16
CASSIVGTGRSQPQHF,TGTGCCAGTAGTATAGTGGGGACGGGTAGGAGTCAGCCCCAGCATTTT,.,.,TRBJ1-5,TRBV19,16
CASSSTSGGSYEQYF,TGTGCCAGCAGCTCAACTAGCGGGGGCTCCTACGAGCAGTACTTC,.,TRBD2,TRBJ2-7,TRBV7-8,15
CASSDEPSFAAFF,TGTGCCAGCAGTGACGAACCCTCCTTCGCGGCTTTCTTT,.,.,TRBJ1-1,TRBV6-5,13
CASSLHSGGHTNTGELFF,TGTGCCAGCAGTTTACATAGCGGGGGCCACACGAACACCGGGGAGCTGTTTTTT,.,TRBD2,TRBJ2-2,TRBV28,18